This T cell receptor beta chain was recovered during a study of identical twins. Notes on the study in general: Whereas memory repertoires showed no such difference, abundant cord blood beta clonotypes carried fewer insertions.

This clonotype came up many times. Its antigen remains unknown. Unique molecular identifiers were in the cDNA, with template-switch universal primer binding. Via MiXCR, TCRdb re-called the 5' RACE reads, giving one row per CDR3 protein. The data show hundreds of thousands of distinct CDR3 sequences, with roughly 8.6% seen just once and more than 2% held by the top ten. Another study also made use of these data, one on yellow fever vaccine responses in identical twins.

Input material: memory (CD45RO+) T cells sorted from blood. This clonotype was sampled from a young woman in good health.

The CDR3 loop is CASSLIGARDYGYTF. The CDR3 DNA sequence: TGTGCCAGCAGTTTAATAGGGGCGCGGGACTATGGCTACACCTTC. The chain has TRBV28 and TRBJ1-2; D is possibly TRBD1 (5 bases). Germline V gene data show CDR1 as MDHEN and CDR2 as SYDVKM. The V and J ends lost 2 bases and 3 bases respectively, with 13 bases between them. CDR3 length equals 15 residues.